This paragraph reports one TCR beta chain. RNA transcripts provided the source from which TCR beta CDR3 regions were amplified. TCR CDR3 regions were first amplified by RT-PCR with HTBI primers. TCRdb fed the multiplex PCR reads into MiXCR, producing one record per CDR3 protein. The data hold 250,000 to 350,000 distinct CDR3 sequences, with 20% to 25% observed a single time. The germline V gene encodes CDR1 LNHDA and CDR2 SQIVND (reference sequence). Trimming pared 3 bases from V and 1 base from J, leaving 12 bases between. The CDR3 is made up of 15 amino acids. The record originates from a study of T cells in Graves' hyperthyroidism and ophthalmopathy. In the study overall: Before treatment of any kind, peripheral blood was taken at initial diagnosis.

Sequenced: blood. The receptor was derived from a man younger than 40 with Graves' ophthalmopathy. V is TRBV19 and J is TRBJ1-1, with D possibly matching TRBD1 (5 bases). The CDR3 loop reads CASSMGWGSNTEAFF. The CDR3 nucleotides read TGTGCCAGTAGTATGGGGTGGGGCTCGAACACTGAAGCTTTCTTT.